This TCR beta chain was sequenced during a study of blood T cell repertoires in COVID-19. CDR1 is SGHTA, CDR2 FQGNSA, per germline. V lost 2 bases and J 4 bases, leaving 10 bases between the germline ends. The CDR3 has 14 residues. Measured with immunoSEQ multiplex PCR; TCRdb has only the in-frame clones, and not every one. The sample includes some 270,000 clones, about 86% of them seen just once. The source is a person between 65 and 80 years old with COVID-19, enrolled during active disease. V gene TRBV7-2 combines with J gene TRBJ2-3, with D perhaps TRBD1 (6 bases). The specimen was peripheral blood. CDR3 nucleotides: TGTGCCAGCAGCTTAAGGGCAGGGGCAGATACGCAGTATTTT. It translates to CASSLRAGADTQYF.